This T cell receptor beta chain was recovered during a study of cytomegalovirus exposure and HLA in healthy donors. TCRdb's copy holds only in-frame clones and misses some; the assay was immunoSEQ multiplex PCR. In the table there are 190,000 or so clones, about 86% of which are singletons. CDR1 and CDR2 (germline): LNHDA, SQIVND (reference sequence). The CDR3 has 14 residues. Trimming cost V 4 bases and J 2 bases, with 12 bases left between them. What was sequenced was PBMCs. The receptor comes from a young woman in good health and CMV-seropositive. This rearrangement joins TRBV19 to TRBJ2-7; the D gene is possibly TRBD1 (6 bases). DNA for the CDR3: TGTGCCAGTAGTAGTTCGGGACAACCCTACGAGCAGTACTTC. Translating gives CASSSSGQPYEQYF.